The T cell receptor beta chain described here comes from a study of blood T cell repertoires in COVID-19. Background on the study: Specimens from acute and convalescent COVID-19 originated in the United States, Italy and Spain. In each case, the material was cDNA or gDNA derived from T cells, B-cell-depleted T cells, or PBMCs.

This CDR3 comprises 15 residues. Germline values: CDR1 SQVTM, CDR2 ANQGSEA. After removal of 7 bases from V and 3 bases from J, the junction contained 7 bases not matched to a gene. Original methodology: Amplifying reference gene primers gave estimates of nucleated cell counts. Repertoires were generated with immunoSEQ multiplex PCR, while TCRdb's copy carries only in-frame clones and drops some. The V and J calls and the clone size are those of that table, but D and trimming were determined from the DNA. The sample carries about 150,000 clones, around 77% recorded once. The specimen sequenced was peripheral blood. The receptor was isolated from a man aged 45 to 65 with active or convalescent COVID-19. The V and J genes are TRBV29-1 and TRBJ2-3, with 13 positions matching TRBD2. The CDR3 loop reads CSDSGTSGITDTQYF. The CDR3 DNA reads TGCAGCGACTCCGGGACTAGCGGGATTACAGATACGCAGTATTTT.